This TCR beta chain was retrieved from a study of cytotoxic CD8 clonotypes in ibrutinib-treated CLL. Study as a whole: Productive templates averaged about 230,000 per sample, and productive rearrangements 90,000 to 100,000.

On this clone: Its antigen remains unknown.

Genomic DNA in an amount of approximately 2 micrograms was extracted from cryopreserved PBMCs and used for the preparation of TCR beta libraries. In germline, CDR1 is PRHDT, CDR2 FYEKMQ (reference sequence). V shed 0 bases, J shed 5 bases, and the junction held 0 bases outside the gene matches. CDR3 length: 13 amino acids. Some clones are missing from TCRdb's copy, which holds only in-frame ones; the method was immunoSEQ multiplex PCR. The sample includes 140,000 or so clones, 75% to 85% of them seen just once. Study-wide results and caveats: At baseline, clonality was higher than in age-matched healthy donors and correlated with CD8+ counts. Clonality grew at ibrutinib response; at progression, it decreased back toward baseline.

This sequence originates from a human donor with chronic lymphocytic leukemia. V gene TRBV13 combines with J gene TRBJ2-5, with 7 positions matching TRBD1. Specimen: PBMCs, collected after 12 months of ibrutinib treatment. DNA of the CDR3: TGTGCCAGCAGCTTAGGACAGGGGGAGACCCAGTACTTC. This sequence encodes CASSLGQGETQYF.